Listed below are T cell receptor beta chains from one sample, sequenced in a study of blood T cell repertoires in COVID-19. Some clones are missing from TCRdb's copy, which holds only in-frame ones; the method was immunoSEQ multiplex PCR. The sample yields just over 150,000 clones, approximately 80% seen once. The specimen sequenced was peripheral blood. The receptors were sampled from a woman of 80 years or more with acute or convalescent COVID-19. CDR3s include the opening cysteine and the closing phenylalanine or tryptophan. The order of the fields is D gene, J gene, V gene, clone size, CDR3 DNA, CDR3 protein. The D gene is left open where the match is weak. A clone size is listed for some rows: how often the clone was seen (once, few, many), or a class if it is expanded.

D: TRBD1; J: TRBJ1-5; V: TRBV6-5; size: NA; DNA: TGTGCCAGCAGACCCGGGACAGACGTCAATCGGCCCCAGCATTTT; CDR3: CASRPGTDVNRPQHF
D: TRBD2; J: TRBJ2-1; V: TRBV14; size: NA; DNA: TGTGCCAGCAGCCAACTAGCGGGAGGGCCGAATGAGCAGTTCTTC; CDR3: CASSQLAGGPNEQFF
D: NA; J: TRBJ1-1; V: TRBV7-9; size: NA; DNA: TGTGCCAGCAGCCCGGTGGGGGCGGACACTGAAGCTTTCTTT; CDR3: CASSPVGADTEAFF
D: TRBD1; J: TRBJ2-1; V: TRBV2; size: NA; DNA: TGTGCCAGCAGACCAGGACAGGACTACAATGAGCAGTTCTTC; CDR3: CASRPGQDYNEQFF
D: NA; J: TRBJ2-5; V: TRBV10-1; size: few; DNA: TGCGCCAGCAGCCAGGGGGAGACCCAGTACTTC; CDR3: CASSQGETQYF
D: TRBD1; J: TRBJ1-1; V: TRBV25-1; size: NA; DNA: TGTGCCAGCAGAGGACAGGACACTGAAGCTTTCTTT; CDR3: CASRGQDTEAFF
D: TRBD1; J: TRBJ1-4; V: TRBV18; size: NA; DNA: TGTGCCAGCTCACCGTTCGGGACAGGGGGCAGGGAAAAACTGTTTTTT; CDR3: CASSPFGTGGREKLFF
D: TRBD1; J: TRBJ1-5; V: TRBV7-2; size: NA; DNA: TGTGCCAGCAGCGCCAGGGGGACAGGATCATATAGCAATCAGCCCCAGCATTTT; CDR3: CASSARGTGSYSNQPQHF
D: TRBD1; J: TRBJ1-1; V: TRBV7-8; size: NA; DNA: TGTGCCAGCAGTTCAGACAGGGTGGGAACTGAAGCTTTCTTT; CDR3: CASSSDRVGTEAFF
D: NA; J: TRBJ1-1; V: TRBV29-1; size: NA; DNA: TGCAGCGCCCCCATAGGGGCTGAAGCTTTCTTT; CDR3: CSAPIGAEAFF
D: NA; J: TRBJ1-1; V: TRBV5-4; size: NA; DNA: TGTGCCAGCAGCCCGACAGACATGAACACTGAAGCTTTCTTT; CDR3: CASSPTDMNTEAFF
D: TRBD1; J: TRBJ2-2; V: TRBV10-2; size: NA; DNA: TGCGCCAGCAGTGTCCCGGGACAGGGAGCCGCCGGGGAGCTGTTTTTT; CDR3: CASSVPGQGAAGELFF
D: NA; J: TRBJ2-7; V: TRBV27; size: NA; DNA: TGTGCCAGCAGTTTCGGTTACCCCTCCTACGAGCAGTACTTC; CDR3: CASSFGYPSYEQYF
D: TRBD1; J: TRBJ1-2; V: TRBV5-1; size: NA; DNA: TGCGCCAGCAGCTTGGCCGGAGGGGGCGCGAGTGGCTACACCTTC; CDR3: CASSLAGGGASGYTF
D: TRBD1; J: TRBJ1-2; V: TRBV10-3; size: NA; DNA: TGTGCCAGCAGGACAGGGTCCTATGGCTACACCTTC; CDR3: CASRTGSYGYTF
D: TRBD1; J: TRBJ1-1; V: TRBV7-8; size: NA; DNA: TGTGCCAGCAGCTTATTGGGCAGGGGGGCTGAAGCTTTCTTT; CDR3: CASSLLGRGAEAFF
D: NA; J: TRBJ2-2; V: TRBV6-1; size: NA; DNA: TGTGCCAGCAGTTCTTCCAACACCGGGGAGCTGTTTTTT; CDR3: CASSSSNTGELFF
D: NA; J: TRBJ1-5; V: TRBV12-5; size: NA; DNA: TGTGCTAGTGCTATATGGAATCAGCCCCAGCATTTT; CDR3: CASAIWNQPQHF
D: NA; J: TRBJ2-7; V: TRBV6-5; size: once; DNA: TGTGCCAGCAGTTACTCGATCGGTTACTCCTACGAGCAGTACTTC; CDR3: CASSYSIGYSYEQYF
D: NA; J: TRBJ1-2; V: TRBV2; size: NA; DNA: TGTGCCAGCAACTCTGCTGGCTATGGCTACACCTTC; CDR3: CASNSAGYGYTF
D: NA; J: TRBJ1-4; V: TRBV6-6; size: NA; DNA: TGTGCCAGCAGCGGACAGAAGAATGAAAAACTGTTTTTT; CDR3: CASSGQKNEKLFF
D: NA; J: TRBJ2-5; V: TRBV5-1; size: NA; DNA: TGCGCCAGCAGCTGGGGGGACGAGAACCAAGAGACCCAGTACTTC; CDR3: CASSWGDENQETQYF
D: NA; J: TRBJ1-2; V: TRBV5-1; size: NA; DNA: TGCGCCAGCAGCTTGATACAGAACTATGGCTACACCTTC; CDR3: CASSLIQNYGYTF
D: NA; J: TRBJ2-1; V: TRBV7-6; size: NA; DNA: TGTGCCAGCAGCTTAGGAAGCGGTTCTACCAATGAGCAGTTCTTC; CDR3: CASSLGSGSTNEQFF
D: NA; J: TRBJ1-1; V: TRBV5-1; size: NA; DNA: TGCGCCAGCAGCTTCGAGAAGAGGTACACTGAAGCTTTCTTT; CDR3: CASSFEKRYTEAFF
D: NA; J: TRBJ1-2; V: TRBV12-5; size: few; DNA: TGTGCTAGTGCCCAGGGGAACAAATATGGCTACACCTTC; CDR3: CASAQGNKYGYTF
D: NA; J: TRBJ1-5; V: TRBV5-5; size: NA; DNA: TGTGCCAGCAGCTTCATTACGGGGGGGGATCAGCCCCAGCATTTT; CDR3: CASSFITGGDQPQHF